Below are 30 T cell receptor beta chains sequenced from a single sample in a study of blood T cell repertoires in COVID-19. Sequencing was performed with immunoSEQ multiplex PCR; in TCRdb, only in-frame clones are kept and a portion is missing. The sample lists roughly 250,000 clones; roughly 90% were seen once. Sequenced material: peripheral blood. These receptors were collected from a man aged 55-75 years who had recovered from COVID-19.

V usage is TRBV6-5 and J usage is TRBJ2-7; tentatively, D is TRBD2 (6 bases). V lost 2 bases and J 6 bases, leaving 17 bases between the germline ends. There are 15 residues in the CDR3. CDR1 is MNHEY and CDR2 is SVGAGI in the germline V gene. In DNA, the CDR3 is TGTGCCAGCAGTTACCAGGGACTGTCTTCTCGCGAGCAGTACTTC. Amino acid sequence: CASSYQGLSSREQYF.

The chain links TRBV5-1 to TRBJ1-3, with D perhaps TRBD1 (6 bases). Deletions cut 2 bases from V and 2 bases from J, with 8 bases between. CDR1 is SGHRS and CDR2 is YFSETQ in the germline V gene. The CDR3 loop spans 14 amino acids. The CDR3 DNA follows: TGCGCCAGCAGCTTCAACAGGGCTGGAAACACCATATATTTT. The encoded protein is CASSFNRAGNTIYF.

This clone appeared a few times. The V call is TRBV10-3, the J call TRBJ2-1, with a tentative D call TRBD2 (5 bases). The V gene lost 5 bases and the J gene lost 9 bases, with 14 bases spanning the gap. The CDR3 is 13 residues long. CDR1 is ENHRY, CDR2 SYGVKD, per germline. The CDR3 DNA follows: TGTGCCATCAGTCTACTAGGGTCGGGTGAGCAGTTCTTC. Protein product: CAISLLGSGEQFF.

The chain couples TRBV30 to TRBJ1-5; possible D gene TRBD1, 5 bases. V lost 0 bases, J lost 4 bases, and 13 bases lay in between. The germline V gene has CDR1 GTSNPN and CDR2 SVGIG (reference sequence). This CDR3 region has 15 residues. CDR3 bases: TGTGCCTGGAGTGTTGGGGGACTGGGGAATCAGCCCCAGCATTTT. It encodes CAWSVGGLGNQPQHF.

This clone was observed a few times. The gene calls are TRBV5-6 and TRBJ2-2; 9 bases agree with TRBD1. This CDR3 is 15 amino acids long. Trimming removed 0 bases from V and 3 bases from J; junction bases left unmatched: 0. Germline CDR1 and CDR2: SGHDT and YYEEEE. CDR3 sequence reads: CASSLGDRDTGELFF. In DNA form, the CDR3 reads TGTGCCAGCAGCTTGGGGGACAGGGACACCGGGGAGCTGTTTTTT.

In DNA, the CDR3 is TGTGCCAGTAGTATCTCTGGGGACAGCTCCAACTATGGCTACACCTTC. It specifies CASSISGDSSNYGYTF. The V call is TRBV19, the J call TRBJ1-2; 7 bases match TRBD1. V was clipped by 3 bases and J by 2 bases; unmatched bases: 9. The CDR3 loop spans 16 amino acids. Looked up from germline, CDR1 is LNHDA and CDR2 is SQIVND (reference sequence). Combining the CDR3 with reference TRBV19 and TRBJ1-2 gives the whole variable domain DGGITQSPKYLFRKEGQNVTLSCEQNLNHDAMYWYRQDPGQGLRLIYYSQIVNDFQKGDIAEGYSVSREKKESFPLTVTSAQKNPTAFYLCASSISGDSSNYGYTFGSGTRLTVV.

This clone is a singleton in its sample. The rearrangement joins TRBV10-2 to TRBJ1-2; TRBD1 might be the D (5 bases). V was pared by 7 bases and J by 9 bases, with 18 bases between. Germline values: CDR1 WSHSY, CDR2 SAAADI. There are 13 residues in the CDR3. The CDR3 nucleotides are TGCGCCAGCACCGAGACAGATCTATGGAGCTACACCTTC. This sequence encodes CASTETDLWSYTF.

The V gene is TRBV5-1, the J gene TRBJ2-1; 9 nucleotides line up with TRBD2. After removal of 0 bases from V and 4 bases from J, the junction contained 2 bases not matched to a gene. Germline V gene data show CDR1 as SGHRS and CDR2 as YFSETQ. This CDR3 has 15 amino acids. The CDR3 region is CASSLGSGGYNEQFF. For the CDR3, the DNA is TGCGCCAGCAGCTTGGGTAGCGGGGGATACAATGAGCAGTTCTTC.

J is TRBJ2-3 and V is TRBV6-5; maybe TRBD2 (6 bases). Germline-derived CDR1 and CDR2 are MNHEY and SVGAGI. The V end was cut by 6 bases, the J end by 9 bases, with 22 bases between. The CDR3 spans 15 residues. DNA of the CDR3: TGTGCCAGCAGGCCGACCGGACGGCGCGGGGACACGCAGTATTTT. Translation: CASRPTGRRGDTQYF.

This clone was observed once. This chain's CDR3 is CASSPDRGGSTEAFF. The CDR3 DNA reads as TGTGCCAGCAGCCCGGACAGGGGCGGTTCGACTGAAGCTTTCTTT. The chain couples TRBV3-1 (or the pseudogene TRBV3-2) to TRBJ1-1, with 9 bases identical to TRBD1. The CDR3 has 15 amino acids. Per the germline V gene, CDR1 is LGHDT and CDR2 is YNNKEL (reference sequence). Trimming removed 4 bases from V and 5 bases from J; junction bases left unmatched: 8.

The chain has TRBV10-3 and TRBJ1-1; perhaps TRBD1 as D (5 bases). CDR1 and CDR2 (germline): ENHRY, SYGVKD. The germline V and J ends were trimmed by 3 bases and 3 bases, with 17 bases remaining between them. The CDR3 is 16 amino acids. CDR3 sequence (DNA): TGTGCCATCAGTGATCCCCCCACAGGAAGGCACACTGAAGCTTTCTTT. Amino acid sequence: CAISDPPTGRHTEAFF.

The chain recombines TRBV29-1 with TRBJ2-1, with 9 bases matching TRBD2. The CDR3 is 15 residues long. CDR1 is SQVTM, CDR2 ANQGSEA, per germline. V shed 4 bases, J shed 5 bases, and the junction held 9 bases outside the gene matches. As DNA, the CDR3 is TGCAGCGTTGGGACGCTAGCGGGGACGGACAATGAGCAGTTCTTC. Translation gives CSVGTLAGTDNEQFF.

The chain employs TRBV18 and TRBJ1-1, with D perhaps TRBD1 (6 bases). Trimming cost V 3 bases and J 4 bases, with 12 bases left between them. Germline CDR1 reads KGHSH; CDR2 reads LQKENI. The CDR3 contains 14 residues. The CDR3 DNA sequence: TGTGCCAGCTCACCGGATTTGACAGGCACTGAAGCTTTCTTT. This encodes CASSPDLTGTEAFF.

V is TRBV9 and J is TRBJ1-3, with a weak D call TRBD1 (5 bases). This CDR3 region has 13 residues. Germline V lookup: CDR1 SGDLS, CDR2 YYNGEE. Trimming shortened V by 0 bases and J by 8 bases, and 9 bases separated the two germline ends. CDR3 loop: CASSVAGLDTIYF. The DNA for the CDR3 is TGTGCCAGCAGCGTAGCAGGGCTTGACACCATATATTTT.

DNA of the CDR3: TGTGCCTGGAGTGTACTCGCGGGTTCGGGCAATCAGCCCCAGCATTTT. Its protein is CAWSVLAGSGNQPQHF. The V and J genes are TRBV30 and TRBJ1-5; D uncertain. Trimming took 0 bases from V and 2 from J, leaving 14 bases between them. The CDR3 extends over 16 amino acids. Germline CDR1 GTSNPN, CDR2 SVGIG (reference sequence).

V is TRBV2 and J is TRBJ2-5, with TRBD2 as a possible D gene (5 bases). Trimming pared 4 bases from V and 5 bases from J, leaving 8 bases between. The germline gives CDR1 SNHLY, CDR2 FYNNEI. This CDR3 region has 12 residues. CDR3 protein: CASSAKRETQYF. In DNA, the CDR3 is TGTGCCAGCAGTGCTAAGCGGGAGACCCAGTACTTC.

The J gene is TRBJ2-7, the V gene TRBV19; 13 bases match TRBD2. In germline, CDR1 is LNHDA, CDR2 SQIVND (reference sequence). There are 16 residues in the CDR3. V dropped 5 bases and J dropped 3; count of bases not matched to a gene: 7. The CDR3: CASSPGTSGVRYEQYF. The DNA of the CDR3 is TGTGCCAGTAGTCCTGGGACTAGCGGGGTCCGCTACGAGCAGTACTTC. Full variable domain (outside the CDR3, taken from reference TRBV19 and TRBJ2-7): DGGITQSPKYLFRKEGQNVTLSCEQNLNHDAMYWYRQDPGQGLRLIYYSQIVNDFQKGDIAEGYSVSREKKESFPLTVTSAQKNPTAFYLCASSPGTSGVRYEQYFGPGTRLTVT.

CDR3 amino acids: CASSVGAVYNYEQFF. For the CDR3, the DNA is TGTGCCAGCAGCGTAGGAGCGGTATACAATTATGAGCAGTTCTTC. V gene TRBV9 combines with J gene TRBJ2-1; TRBD2 might be the D (5 bases). The V end was cut by 0 bases, the J end by 8 bases, with 15 bases between. The CDR3 is 15 residues long. From germline, CDR1 is SGDLS and CDR2 YYNGEE.

The chain has TRBV27 and TRBJ1-2; no reliable D call. The CDR3 has 13 amino acids. CDR1 is MNHEY and CDR2 is SMNVEV in the germline V gene (reference sequence). The ends were cut back, 3 bases at V and 3 bases at J, with 8 bases in the middle. The CDR3 loop reads CASSFLTDYGYTF. CDR3 DNA sequence: TGTGCCAGCAGTTTCTTAACAGACTATGGCTACACCTTC.

The DNA for the CDR3 is TGTGCCAGCAGCTTCCGGCAGGGGGCAGGGGGGGAGCTGTTTTTT. Its protein product is CASSFRQGAGGELFF. This sequence joins TRBV7-2 and TRBJ2-2, with 8 bases identical to TRBD1. Germline V gene sequence: CDR1 SGHTA, CDR2 FQGNSA. This CDR3 comprises 15 residues. V lost 3 bases and J lost 8; bases outside the gene matches: 8.

The CDR3 DNA reads TGTGCCAGCAGCGTAGGACTGAACTCACATACGCCCGAGCAGTACTTC. This gives the protein CASSVGLNSHTPEQYF. The chain links TRBV9 to TRBJ2-7, with unresolved D. The CDR3 runs to 16 residues. The germline V and J ends were trimmed by 0 bases and 6 bases, with 19 bases remaining between them. Germline V lookup: CDR1 SGDLS, CDR2 YYNGEE.

V gene TRBV7-3 combines with J gene TRBJ1-2; tentative D call: TRBD1 (5 bases). There are 13 residues in the CDR3. Trimming took 5 bases from V and 4 from J, leaving 11 bases between them. Germline CDR1 and CDR2: SGHTA and FQGTGA. The chain's CDR3 is CASSAQGTYGYTF. The CDR3 coding sequence is TGTGCCAGCAGCGCTCAGGGAACCTATGGCTACACCTTC.

This chain joins TRBV3-1 (or the pseudogene TRBV3-2) and TRBJ1-4; D not certain. The CDR3 is 14 residues long. Trimming left V 0 bases short and J 11 bases short, with 13 bases between. Germline V gene data show CDR1 as LGHDT and CDR2 as YNNKEL (reference sequence). CDR3 nucleotide sequence: TGTGCCAGCAGCCAAGATGGGTCGAGGAACAAACTGTTTTTT. Residues: CASSQDGSRNKLFF.

This clone appeared once. The chain uses TRBV9 and TRBJ2-3, with 12 positions matching TRBD2. The CDR3 consists of 16 residues. V was pared by 0 bases and J by 5 bases, with 4 bases of the junction left unmatched. The V gene's germline CDR1 is SGDLS and CDR2 YYNGEE. CDR3 nucleotide sequence: TGTGCCAGCAGCGTAGGACTAGCGGGAGCGGGAGATACGCAGTATTTT. Its protein is CASSVGLAGAGDTQYF.

This chain joins TRBV30 and TRBJ1-2; 7 positions match TRBD1. V shed 4 bases and J 8 bases; nucleotides not matched to a gene: 13. This CDR3 comprises 14 residues. Per the germline V gene, CDR1 is GTSNPN and CDR2 is SVGIG (reference sequence). For the CDR3, the DNA is TGTGCCTGGACCCTTGACAGGGCCTCTTCCGGCTACACCTTC. This gives the protein CAWTLDRASSGYTF. The full variable domain, its missing parts supplied by reference TRBV30 and TRBJ1-2, is SQTIHQWPATLVQPVGSPLSLECTVEGTSNPNLYWYRQAAGRGLQLLFYSVGIGQISSEVPQNLSASRPQDRQFILSSKKLLLSDSGFYLCAWTLDRASSGYTFGSGTRLTVV.

This chain connects TRBV5-6 to TRBJ2-7; D might be TRBD2 (6 bases). Trimming removed 1 base at V and 7 bases at J, with 12 bases between. Germline values: CDR1 SGHDT, CDR2 YYEEEE. The CDR3 sequence is 13 residues long. Written as DNA, the CDR3 is TGTGCCAGCAGCTTGCGAGGGGCGGGAGAGCAGTACTTC. Translated: CASSLRGAGEQYF.

The sample holds one count of this clone. The V call is TRBV7-9, the J call TRBJ1-2; 9 bases match TRBD1. CDR1 and CDR2 from the germline V gene are SEHNR and FQNEAQ (reference sequence). After removal of 7 bases from V and 8 bases from J, the junction contained 17 bases not matched to a gene. The CDR3 has 16 residues. This chain's CDR3 is CASTPGTGTLWGGYTF. In nucleotides, the CDR3 is TGTGCCAGCACACCCGGGACAGGGACCCTTTGGGGGGGCTACACCTTC.

As DNA, the CDR3 is TGTGCCAGCAGCCAAGACAGGATCGTTTGGCGCCGTTACGAGCAGTACTTC. Protein product: CASSQDRIVWRRYEQYF. V usage is TRBV3-1 (or the pseudogene TRBV3-2) and J usage is TRBJ2-7; D remains ambiguous. The germline V and J ends were trimmed by 0 bases and 4 bases, with 19 bases remaining between them. CDR1 LGHDT and CDR2 YNNKEL come from the germline V gene (reference sequence). This CDR3 has 17 residues.

The genes are TRBV5-1 and TRBJ1-5; maybe TRBD1 (5 bases). The CDR3 loop spans 13 amino acids. The V gene lost 4 bases and the J gene lost 8 bases, with 13 bases spanning the gap. Germline V CDR1 and CDR2: SGHRS, YFSETQ. The CDR3: CASSGVGGEPQHF. CDR3 in DNA: TGCGCCAGCAGCGGAGTCGGGGGGGAGCCCCAGCATTTT.

The chain couples TRBV5-1 to TRBJ2-5; 11 bases agree with TRBD2. Germline V lookup: CDR1 SGHRS, CDR2 YFSETQ. The CDR3 has 16 amino acids. Losses at the gene ends were 4 bases for V and 2 bases for J; bases not matched to a gene: 7. This CDR3 is CASSVTGTSGQETQYF. CDR3 sequence (DNA): TGCGCCAGCAGCGTCACCGGGACTAGCGGTCAAGAGACCCAGTACTTC. The whole variable domain, filled in from reference TRBV5-1 and TRBJ2-5, reads KAGVTQTPRYLIKTRGQQVTLSCSPISGHRSVSWYQQTPGQGLQFLFEYFSETQRNKGNFPGRFSGRQFSNSRSEMNVSTLELGDSALYLCASSVTGTSGQETQYFGPGTRLLVL.